This T cell receptor beta chain was found in a study of CD8 T cells in ankylosing spondylitis. Concerning this clonotype itself: The antigen is unknown.

Study findings and constraints: Characteristic, it appeared, of ankylosing spondylitis blood was a TCR beta motif of eight or nine highly homologous variants. Earlier work had already found some motif variants in reactive arthritis synovial fluid and blood. Clones linked with disease were CD8+ and fairly uncommon in the peripheral blood. Reported data indicate significant enrichment of disease-linked clones within matched ankylosing spondylitis synovial fluid.

Libraries for TCR beta were made by quantitative 5'-RACE with molecular barcodes. Each CDR3 protein gets one entry after TCRdb re-called the 5' RACE reads with MiXCR. Of about 450,000 distinct CDR3 sequences in the sample, 25% to 30% were seen once. CDR3 length equals 15 residues. Trimming cost V 5 bases and J 10 bases; bases outside gene matches: 12. CDR1 is LGHNA and CDR2 is YNFKEQ in the germline V gene. The rearrangement uses TRBV4-2 and TRBJ2-1; 9 positions agree with TRBD2. This receptor was taken from a male donor with ankylosing spondylitis. The specimen was blood, either unsorted or a sorted T cell fraction (not recorded which). This CDR3 reads CASSSPSGAPQEQFF. Written as DNA, the CDR3 is TGTGCCAGCAGCTCCCCTAGCGGGGCCCCTCAAGAGCAGTTCTTC.